This paragraph reports one TCR beta chain. Its antigen is still unknown. The entry originates in a study of monozygotic twins with inflammatory bowel disease. Study outcomes and limitations: Immunosuppressive treatments differing between patients may have added repertoire variability. TCRbeta inverse Simpson diversity was decreased in IBD patients versus healthy co-twins. The results supported no single strong signal or clonotype associated with IBD. The data offered no way to tell different T cell subtypes apart.

No DNA is given; TCRdb re-called the 5' RACE reads and lists each CDR3 protein once. The sample table sets out 400,000 or so distinct CDR3 sequences. CDR3 length: 14 residues. Germline V gene sequence: CDR1 SEHNR, CDR2 FQNEAQ (reference sequence). This chain joins TRBV7-9 and TRBJ2-3; TCRdb's D call, TRBD1, is unchecked because there is no DNA. The TCR sequence derives from a human donor with ulcerative colitis or Crohn's disease, or a healthy co-twin of an affected twin (not recorded which). What was sequenced was blood. The CDR3: CASSGAYYTDTQYF.